The 7 T cell receptor beta chains presented below share a single source sample, sequenced in a study of blood T cell repertoires in COVID-19. The assay was immunoSEQ multiplex PCR, and TCRdb's table has in-frame clones only and misses some. This sample carries about 350,000 clones, 85% to 90% of them seen once, and the ten largest clones take approximately 1%. The source material was PBMCs or T cells enriched from blood (not recorded which). These receptors originate from a woman in her 30s who had been exposed to COVID-19.

The chain has TRBV15 and TRBJ2-5; 12 positions match TRBD1. Trimming removed 5 bases from V and 5 bases from J; junction bases left unmatched: 12. Germline loops: CDR1 LNHNV, CDR2 YYDKDF (reference sequence). The CDR3 extends over 17 amino acids. CDR3 loop: CATSSNGGQGAGETQYF. CDR3 sequence (DNA): TGTGCCACCAGCTCCAATGGGGGACAGGGGGCCGGGGAGACCCAGTACTTC. The variable domain in full, with the rest retrieved from reference TRBV15 and TRBJ2-5, is DAMVIQNPRYQVTQFGKPVTLSCSQTLNHNVMYWYQQKSSQAPKLLFHYYDKDFNNEADTPDNFQSRRPNTSFCFLDIRSPGLGDTAMYLCATSSNGGQGAGETQYFGPGTRLLVL.

The V call is TRBV11-3, the J call TRBJ2-3, with D maybe TRBD1 (5 bases). The CDR3 runs to 14 residues. V was cut by 5 bases and J by 5 bases, with 14 bases left in between. The germline CDR1 and CDR2 sequences are SGHNT and YENEEA. For the CDR3, the DNA is TGTGCCAGCAGCCCTTCCCCCAGGGAAGATACGCAGTATTTT. The encoded protein is CASSPSPREDTQYF. The full variable domain, its missing parts supplied by reference TRBV11-3 and TRBJ2-3, is EAGVVQSPRYKIIEKKQPVAFWCNPISGHNTLYWYLQNLGQGPELLIRYENEEAVDDSQLPKDRFSAERLKGVDSTLKIQPAELGDSAVYLCASSPSPREDTQYFGPGTRLTVL.

The V gene is TRBV7-9, the J gene TRBJ2-1; TRBD2 agrees at 13 bases. Germline V lookup: CDR1 SEHNR, CDR2 FQNEAQ (reference sequence). Trimming at V came to 5 bases and at J to 6 bases, leaving 19 bases not matched to a gene. The CDR3 extends over 20 amino acids. CDR3 sequence (DNA): TGTGCCAGCAGCAAAATCCTACTAGCGGGAGGGCTTTATGGAGGCAATGAGCAGTTCTTC. Amino acid sequence: CASSKILLAGGLYGGNEQFF.

The V call is TRBV29-1, the J call TRBJ2-1; TRBD2 agrees at 8 bases. Germline V gene lookup returns CDR1 SQVTM and CDR2 ANQGSEA. This CDR3 contains 14 residues. J lost 6 bases, V lost 6 bases, and 10 bases had no gene match. CDR3 region: CSVGLVVPLNEQFF. In nucleotides, the CDR3 is TGCAGCGTGGGACTAGTGGTCCCGCTCAATGAGCAGTTCTTC.

This clone showed up just a few times. This sequence joins TRBV6-4 and TRBJ2-1; TRBD1 matches at 9 bases. The V segment lost 6 bases and the J segment 5 bases; nucleotides outside the gene matches: 8. The CDR3 extends over 15 amino acids. CDR1 is MRHNA and CDR2 is SNTAGT in the germline V gene. CDR3 protein: CASSPGQGDHNEQFF. As DNA, the CDR3 is TGTGCCAGCAGCCCGGGACAGGGTGACCACAATGAGCAGTTCTTC.

The V gene is TRBV10-1, the J gene TRBJ2-2, with D maybe TRBD2 (5 bases). The CDR3 is 14 residues long. The germline V gene has CDR1 WNHNN and CDR2 SYGVQD (reference sequence). The germline V and J ends were trimmed by 4 bases and 5 bases, with 11 bases remaining between them. The CDR3 bases are TGCGCCAGCAGTGTCCTTACGGGGACCGGGGAGCTGTTTTTT. Translating it yields CASSVLTGTGELFF.

This chain uses TRBV27 with TRBJ1-5; tentatively, D is TRBD1 (5 bases). Germline loops: CDR1 MNHEY, CDR2 SMNVEV (reference sequence). V was cut by 4 bases and J by 5 bases, with 18 bases left in between. The CDR3 length is 16 residues. In DNA, the CDR3 is TGTGCCAGCAGTTCCCGGGGGAAGATTGCCCATCAGCCCCAGCATTTT. Translating it yields CASSSRGKIAHQPQHF.